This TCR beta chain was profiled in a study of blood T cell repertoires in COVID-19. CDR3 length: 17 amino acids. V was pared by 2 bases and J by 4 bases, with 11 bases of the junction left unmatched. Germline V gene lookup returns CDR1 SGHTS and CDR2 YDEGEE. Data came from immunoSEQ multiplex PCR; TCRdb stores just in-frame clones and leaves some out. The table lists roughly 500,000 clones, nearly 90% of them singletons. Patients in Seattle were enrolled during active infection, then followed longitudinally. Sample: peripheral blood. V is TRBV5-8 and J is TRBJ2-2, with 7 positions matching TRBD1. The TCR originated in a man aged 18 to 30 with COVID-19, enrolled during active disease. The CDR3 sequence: CASSFRATGATTGELFF. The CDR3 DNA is TGTGCCAGCAGCTTTCGGGCTACAGGGGCGACCACCGGGGAGCTGTTTTTT.